The 14 T cell receptor beta chains given below trace back to one sample, sequenced in a study of T cell responses to AZD1222 COVID-19 vaccine. Data came from immunoSEQ multiplex PCR; TCRdb stores just in-frame clones and leaves some out. The sample lists roughly 84,000 clones; 87% were seen once. Sample: peripheral blood, taken on day 0 of AZD1222 vaccination. The receptors shown here come from an adult in good health.

This clone occurred once. The chain uses TRBV15 and TRBJ2-5, with D hard to call. The V gene's germline CDR1 is LNHNV and CDR2 YYDKDF (reference sequence). The germline V and J ends were trimmed by 1 base and 5 bases, with 14 bases remaining between them. The CDR3 length is 15 residues. This chain's CDR3 is CATSRVGSVGETQYF. The CDR3 bases are TGTGCCACCAGCAGAGTCGGGTCCGTCGGGGAGACCCAGTACTTC. The whole variable domain, filled in from reference TRBV15 and TRBJ2-5, reads DAMVIQNPRYQVTQFGKPVTLSCSQTLNHNVMYWYQQKSSQAPKLLFHYYDKDFNNEADTPDNFQSRRPNTSFCFLDIRSPGLGDTAMYLCATSRVGSVGETQYFGPGTRLLVL.

The chain uses TRBV5-1 and TRBJ1-2; D ambiguous. Germline V gene lookup returns CDR1 SGHRS and CDR2 YFSETQ. V gave up 0 bases and J gave up 6 bases, with 12 bases separating them. The CDR3 contains 14 residues. CDR3 in amino acids: CASSLARVLDGYTF. The CDR3, as DNA: TGCGCCAGCAGCTTGGCGAGGGTCTTAGATGGCTACACCTTC.

The rearrangement links TRBV4-3 to TRBJ2-5; 7 bases align to TRBD1. Trimming removed 4 bases from V and 4 bases from J; junction bases left unmatched: 15. There are 17 residues in the CDR3. CDR1 is LGHNA, CDR2 YSLEER, per germline. CDR3 sequence: CASSPGSGQTGLETQYF. The CDR3 DNA is TGCGCCAGCAGCCCAGGGTCCGGACAGACAGGGTTAGAGACCCAGTACTTC.

The chain recombines TRBV20-1 with TRBJ1-1, with a weak D call TRBD1 (5 bases). Germline V gene lookup returns CDR1 DFQATT and CDR2 SNEGSKA (reference sequence). The length of the CDR3 is 12 residues. Trimming pared 5 bases from V and 5 bases from J, leaving 12 bases between. The CDR3 nucleotides read TGCAGTGCTCGTGGGGGGGGTACTGAAGCTTTCTTT. Protein: CSARGGGTEAFF.

The rearrangement joins TRBV9 to TRBJ1-3; D not resolved. Germline CDR1 is SGDLS and CDR2 is YYNGEE. V lost 2 bases to trimming and J lost 4 bases, with 4 bases between them. This CDR3 has 12 residues. The DNA of the CDR3 is TGTGCCAGCAGCGTGTCCGGAAACACCATATATTTT. It translates to CASSVSGNTIYF.

This clone was detected only once. CDR3 residues: CASSQDRGGTGELFF. CDR3 sequence (DNA): TGTGCCAGCAGCCAAGATAGGGGTGGCACCGGGGAGCTGTTTTTT. V gene TRBV4-2 combines with J gene TRBJ2-2; maybe TRBD1 (5 bases). From germline, CDR1 is LGHNA and CDR2 YNFKEQ. The CDR3 is made up of 15 amino acids. Trimming shortened V by 0 bases and J by 4 bases, and 9 bases separated the two germline ends.

The CDR3 is CASSLYGVRDTQYF. In DNA, the CDR3 is TGTGCCAGCAGTTTATATGGGGTGAGGGATACGCAGTATTTT. J is TRBJ2-3 and V is TRBV27; D is unclear. CDR1 MNHEY and CDR2 SMNVEV come from the germline V gene (reference sequence). V lost 1 base and J lost 6, with 11 bases in between. The CDR3 sequence is 14 residues long.

The CDR3 nucleotides are TGTGCCAGCAGCCTGAGCCACAGCGTCAAGGATCAGCCCCAGCATTTT. Translated: CASSLSHSVKDQPQHF. J is TRBJ1-5 and V is TRBV3-1 (or the pseudogene TRBV3-2); D is unresolved. The CDR3 is 16 residues long. Trimming took 4 bases from V and 5 from J, leaving 18 bases between them. Per germline, CDR1 LGHDT and CDR2 YNNKEL (reference sequence).

The gene calls are TRBV7-2 and TRBJ1-1; 7 nucleotides align to TRBD1. V shed 5 bases and J 10 bases; nucleotides not matched to a gene: 13. The CDR3 consists of 14 residues. The V gene's germline CDR1 is SGHTA and CDR2 FQGNSA. The CDR3 DNA follows: TGTGCCAGCAGCAAAGCGACAGGGAGCGTTGGAGCTTTCTTT. Translated: CASSKATGSVGAFF.

This clone was detected a few times. The J gene is TRBJ1-4, the V gene TRBV7-9; a weak D match, TRBD1 (5 bases). Germline CDR1 reads SEHNR; CDR2 reads FQNEAQ (reference sequence). The CDR3 is 16 amino acids. Trimming removed 1 base from V and 8 bases from J, with 17 bases in between. The CDR3 nucleotides read TGTGCCAGCAGCTTAGAAGCGCCAGGGTTTCGGGAAAAACTGTTTTTT. Its protein is CASSLEAPGFREKLFF.

CDR3 in DNA: TGTGCCAGCAGCCAATCCGGGACAGGGGAGAAGGATGGCTACACCTTC. It translates to CASSQSGTGEKDGYTF. V gene TRBV3-1 (or the pseudogene TRBV3-2) combines with J gene TRBJ1-2; 10 positions match TRBD1. This CDR3 is 16 amino acids long. The trim removed 2 bases at V and 6 bases at J, leaving 9 bases unmatched. Germline V gene data show CDR1 as LGHDT and CDR2 as YNNKEL (reference sequence).

V gene TRBV6-1 combines with J gene TRBJ1-2; 9 nucleotides align to TRBD1. This CDR3 region has 14 residues. The V gene end was trimmed by 3 bases and the J gene end by 4 bases; junction bases not matched to a gene: 3. Germline V gene sequence: CDR1 MNHNS, CDR2 SASEGT. The CDR3 loop is CASSDGQGPYGYTF. In DNA form, the CDR3 reads TGTGCCAGCAGTGACGGACAGGGGCCCTATGGCTACACCTTC.

This clone came up a few times. The chain couples TRBV10-3 to TRBJ2-7; 8 nucleotides line up with TRBD1. This CDR3 is 15 amino acids long. CDR1 is ENHRY, CDR2 SYGVKD, per germline. With 10 bases clipped from V and 4 bases from J, the junction kept 15 bases outside the gene matches. This CDR3 reads CATTPQVDRAYEQYF. In DNA form, the CDR3 reads TGTGCCACCACACCTCAAGTGGACAGGGCTTACGAGCAGTACTTC.

This chain connects TRBV7-6 to TRBJ2-7, with TRBD1 matching over 9 bases. This CDR3 spans 16 amino acids. Germline V gene lookup returns CDR1 SGHVS and CDR2 FNYEAQ. With 5 bases clipped from V and 0 bases from J, the junction kept 8 bases outside the gene matches. In DNA form, the CDR3 reads TGTGCCAGCAGCCGAGGGACAGGGTTGAGCTCCTACGAGCAGTACTTC. Translation gives CASSRGTGLSSYEQYF.